These 13 T cell receptor beta chains originate from one sample sequenced in a study of T-cell memory formation after mild COVID-19. TCRdb redid the calling of the 5' RACE reads with MiXCR, one entry per CDR3 protein. This sample yields 450,000 to 700,000 distinct CDR3 sequences, of which under 20% are seen a single time; 9.5% to 15% belongs to the top ten. Sequencing was done on a sample of PBMCs or a T cell subset sorted from them (not recorded which). The source of these receptors is an adult woman who had mild COVID-19 (a few samples of this study predate the infection). Cell type and time point are not known.

The rearrangement links TRBV12-3 or TRBV12-4 to TRBJ2-7; TRBD1 agrees at 11 bases. Trimming at V came to 6 bases and at J to 7 bases, leaving 8 bases not matched to a gene. The CDR3 loop spans 14 amino acids. For the CDR3, the DNA is TGTGCCAGCAGCCGCCGGGACAGGGGGAGAGAGCAGTACTTC. Its protein is CASSRRDRGREQYF.

The sample holds a few counts of this clonotype. One end of the junction does not line up with germline, which may come from a read error. The CDR3 protein is CASSPSFTDTQYF. DNA of the CDR3: TGTGCAAGCTCACCCTCTTTTACAGATACGCAGTATTTT. V usage is TRBV18 and J usage is TRBJ2-3, with D uncertain. Germline CDR1 KGHSH, CDR2 LQKENI. The CDR3 runs 13 residues. The full variable domain, its missing parts supplied by reference TRBV18 and TRBJ2-3, is NAGVMQNPRHLVRRRGQEARLRCSPMKGHSHVYWYRQLPEEGLKFMVYLQKENIIDESGMPKERFSAEFPKEGPSILRIQQVVRGDSAAYFCASSPSFTDTQYFGPGTRLTVL.

The chain joins TRBV6-5 to TRBJ2-7, with 8 bases that match TRBD1. The CDR3 has 12 amino acids. V dropped 6 bases and J dropped 6; count of bases not matched to a gene: 4. Germline V CDR1 and CDR2: MNHEY, SVGAGI. Here the CDR3 reads CASRRTGSEQYF. The DNA for the CDR3 is TGTGCCAGCAGACGGACAGGGAGCGAGCAGTACTTC.

This clonotype showed up many times. The chain has TRBV14 and TRBJ1-1, with unresolved D. The CDR3 contains 14 residues. Germline CDR1 is SGHDN and CDR2 is FVKESK. V was pared by 1 base and J by 0 bases, with 6 bases between. The DNA for the CDR3 is TGTGCCAGCAGCCAAGGGACCTTGAACACTGAAGCTTTCTTT. Translating gives CASSQGTLNTEAFF.

CDR3 DNA sequence: TGCGCCAGCAGCTTGGCAGTTCTGAGTGAGCAGTTCTTC. Amino acids: CASSLAVLSEQFF. V gene TRBV5-1 combines with J gene TRBJ2-1; D ambiguous. CDR3 size: 13 residues. Germline V lookup: CDR1 SGHRS, CDR2 YFSETQ. V gave up 0 bases and J gave up 9 bases, with 10 bases separating them.

The chain couples TRBV7-2 to TRBJ2-1, with 10 bases aligning to TRBD2. J lost 7 bases, V lost 2 bases, and 8 bases had no gene match. This CDR3 comprises 16 residues. Germline assignment: CDR1 SGHTA and CDR2 FQGNSA. CDR3 sequence reads: CASSLLAGVDWNEQFF. CDR3 DNA: TGTGCCAGCAGCTTACTAGCGGGAGTAGATTGGAATGAGCAGTTCTTC. The full variable domain, in which reference TRBV7-2 and TRBJ2-1 provide the parts outside the CDR3, is GAGVSQSPSNKVTEKGKDVELRCDPISGHTALYWYRQSLGQGLEFLIYFQGNSAPDKSGLPSDRFSAERTGGSVSTLTIQRTQQEDSAVYLCASSLLAGVDWNEQFFGPGTRLTVL.

This clonotype occurred a few times. This chain uses TRBV6-6 with TRBJ2-3; D is unresolved. Germline-derived CDR1 and CDR2 are MNHNY and SVGAGI (reference sequence). V was clipped by 5 bases and J by 0 bases, with 15 bases between them. The CDR3 has 16 residues. CDR3 bases: TGTGCCAGCAGTCCATTCTATTCTACTAGCACAGATACGCAGTATTTT. Translated: CASSPFYSTSTDTQYF.

This clonotype has only a few counts. This rearrangement joins TRBV3-1 to TRBJ2-3; no definite D call. CDR1 is LGHDT and CDR2 is YNNKEL in the germline V gene (reference sequence). The CDR3 sequence is 14 residues long. Trimming took 0 bases from V and 7 from J, leaving 11 bases between them. CDR3 sequence reads: CASSQDVLTHTQYF. CDR3 in DNA: TGTGCCAGCAGCCAAGACGTCTTGACCCATACGCAGTATTTT.

The sample holds many counts of this clonotype. The chain couples TRBV5-1 to TRBJ2-5; possible D gene TRBD1, 5 bases. The CDR3 covers 13 residues. Germline V gives CDR1 SGHRS, CDR2 YFSETQ. The V gene lost 0 bases and the J gene lost 3 bases, with 6 bases spanning the gap. CDR3 nucleotide sequence: TGCGCCAGCAGCTTGGCAGGGAAAGAGACCCAGTACTTC. This translates into CASSLAGKETQYF. Filled out from reference TRBV5-1 and TRBJ2-5, the complete variable domain reads KAGVTQTPRYLIKTRGQQVTLSCSPISGHRSVSWYQQTPGQGLQFLFEYFSETQRNKGNFPGRFSGRQFSNSRSEMNVSTLELGDSALYLCASSLAGKETQYFGPGTRLLVL.

The J gene is TRBJ2-1, the V gene TRBV4-3; the match to TRBD2 covers 13 bases. Trimming took 3 bases from V and 3 from J; bases not matched to a gene: 8. From germline, CDR1 is LGHNA and CDR2 YSLEER. This CDR3 has 18 residues. CDR3 region: CASSHGTSGTTFYNEQFF. The CDR3 coding sequence is TGCGCCAGCAGCCACGGGACTAGCGGGACCACCTTCTACAATGAGCAGTTCTTC.

This clonotype was detected a few times. The V and J genes are TRBV5-5 and TRBJ1-2; 9 bases line up with TRBD1. J lost 4 bases, V lost 3 bases, and 7 bases had no gene match. There are 15 residues in the CDR3. Germline values: CDR1 SGHKS, CDR2 YYEKEE (reference sequence). CDR3 nucleotides: TGTGCCAGCAGCTCCGGGACAGGGAGTTTCTATGGCTACACCTTC. Protein product: CASSSGTGSFYGYTF. Combining the CDR3 with reference TRBV5-5 and TRBJ1-2 gives the whole variable domain DAGVTQSPTHLIKTRGQQVTLRCSPISGHKSVSWYQQVLGQGPQFIFQYYEKEERGRGNFPDRFSARQFPNYSSELNVNALLLGDSALYLCASSSGTGSFYGYTFGSGTRLTVV.

V usage is TRBV18 and J usage is TRBJ1-1; D unresolved. V lost 3 bases, J lost 5 bases, and 10 bases lay in between. CDR1 KGHSH and CDR2 LQKENI come from the germline V gene. CDR3 length: 13 residues. CDR3 DNA sequence: TGTGCCAGCTCACCTGGACTGAGTACTGAAGCTTTCTTT. Protein sequence: CASSPGLSTEAFF.

This clonotype has a handful of counts. In nucleotides, the CDR3 is TGTGCCAGCTCACCAAGTTACCTCGCGAACACCGGGGAGCTGTTTTTT. This encodes CASSPSYLANTGELFF. J is TRBJ2-2 and V is TRBV18; D remains ambiguous. CDR1 is KGHSH, CDR2 LQKENI, per germline. V gave up 2 bases and J gave up 0 bases, with 10 bases separating them. The CDR3 extends over 16 amino acids.